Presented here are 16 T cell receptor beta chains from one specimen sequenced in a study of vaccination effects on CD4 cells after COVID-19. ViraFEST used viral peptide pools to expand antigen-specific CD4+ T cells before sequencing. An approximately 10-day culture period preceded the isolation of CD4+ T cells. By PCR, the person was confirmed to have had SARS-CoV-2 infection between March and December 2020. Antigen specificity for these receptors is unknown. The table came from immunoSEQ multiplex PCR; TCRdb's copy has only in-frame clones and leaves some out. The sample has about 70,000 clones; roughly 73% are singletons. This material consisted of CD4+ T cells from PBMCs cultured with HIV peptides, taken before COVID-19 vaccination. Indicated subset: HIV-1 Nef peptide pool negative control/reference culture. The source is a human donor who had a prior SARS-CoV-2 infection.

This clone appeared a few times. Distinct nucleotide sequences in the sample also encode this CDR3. The CDR3 bases are TGTGCCAGCAGCCAAGATCTGGTAGAGCAGTTCTTC. It encodes CASSQDLVEQFF. The gene calls are TRBV4-2 and TRBJ2-1; D call uncertain. Germline V gene data show CDR1 as LGHNA and CDR2 as YNFKEQ. V was cut by 0 bases and J by 10 bases, with 7 bases left in between. The CDR3 has 12 amino acids.

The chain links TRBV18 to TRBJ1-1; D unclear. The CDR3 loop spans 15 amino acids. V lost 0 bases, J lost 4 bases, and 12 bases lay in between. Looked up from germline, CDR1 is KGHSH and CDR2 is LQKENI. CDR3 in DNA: TGTGCCAGCTCACCACCAAGTAGTAGTATCACTGAAGCTTTCTTT. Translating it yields CASSPPSSSITEAFF.

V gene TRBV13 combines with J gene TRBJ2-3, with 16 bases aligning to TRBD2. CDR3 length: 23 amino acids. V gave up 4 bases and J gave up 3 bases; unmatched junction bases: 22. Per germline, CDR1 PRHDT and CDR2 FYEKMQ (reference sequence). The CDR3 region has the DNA TGTGCCAGCAGCTCGATCTGGTCCGGGACTAGCGGGGGGGCTAGGAGAAAGACAGATACGCAGTATTTT. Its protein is CASSSIWSGTSGGARRKTDTQYF.

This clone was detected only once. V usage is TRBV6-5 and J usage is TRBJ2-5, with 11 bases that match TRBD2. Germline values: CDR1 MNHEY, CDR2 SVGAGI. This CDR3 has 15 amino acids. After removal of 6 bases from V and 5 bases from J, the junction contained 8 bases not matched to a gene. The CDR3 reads CASRTLAGVQETQYF. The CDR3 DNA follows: TGTGCCAGCAGGACACTAGCGGGGGTACAGGAGACCCAGTACTTC.

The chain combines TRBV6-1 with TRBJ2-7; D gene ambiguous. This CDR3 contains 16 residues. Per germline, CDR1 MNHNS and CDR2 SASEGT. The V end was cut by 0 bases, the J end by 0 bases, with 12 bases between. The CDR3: CASSEAGWFGSYEQYF. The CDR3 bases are TGTGCCAGCAGTGAAGCGGGGTGGTTCGGCTCCTACGAGCAGTACTTC.

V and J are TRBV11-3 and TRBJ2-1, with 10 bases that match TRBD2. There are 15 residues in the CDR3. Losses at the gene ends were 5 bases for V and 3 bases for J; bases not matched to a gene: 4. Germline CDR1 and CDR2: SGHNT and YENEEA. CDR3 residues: CASSPLAGNYNEQFF. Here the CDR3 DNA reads TGTGCCAGCAGCCCACTAGCGGGGAACTACAATGAGCAGTTCTTC.

CDR3 amino acids: CASSSRQGGTQYF. The CDR3 nucleotides are TGTGCCAGCAGCTCCCGGCAGGGGGGTACGCAGTATTTT. The chain has TRBV7-2 and TRBJ2-3, with D tentatively TRBD1 (7 bases). The CDR3 spans 13 residues. Per the germline V gene, CDR1 is SGHTA and CDR2 is FQGNSA. Trimming took off 4 bases at V and 8 bases at J, with 13 bases between the two ends.

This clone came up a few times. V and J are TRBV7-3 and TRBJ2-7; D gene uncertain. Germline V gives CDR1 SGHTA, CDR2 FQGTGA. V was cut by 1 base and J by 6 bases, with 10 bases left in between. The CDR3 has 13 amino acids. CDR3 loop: CASSLRHASEQYF. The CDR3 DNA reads TGTGCCAGCAGCTTAAGGCACGCCTCCGAGCAGTACTTC.

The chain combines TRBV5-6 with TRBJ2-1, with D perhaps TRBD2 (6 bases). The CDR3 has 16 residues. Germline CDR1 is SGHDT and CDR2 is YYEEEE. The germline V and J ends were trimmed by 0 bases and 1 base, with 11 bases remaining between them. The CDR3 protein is CASSLGGGNSYNEQFF. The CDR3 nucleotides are TGTGCCAGCAGCTTGGGCGGCGGGAATTCCTACAATGAGCAGTTCTTC.

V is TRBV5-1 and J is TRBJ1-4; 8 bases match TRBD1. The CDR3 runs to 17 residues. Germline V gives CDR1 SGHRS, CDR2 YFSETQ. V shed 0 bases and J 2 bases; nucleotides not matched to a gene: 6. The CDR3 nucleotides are TGCGCCAGCAGCTTGGGAGGACAGGGTAGGACTAATGAAAAACTGTTTTTT. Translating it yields CASSLGGQGRTNEKLFF.

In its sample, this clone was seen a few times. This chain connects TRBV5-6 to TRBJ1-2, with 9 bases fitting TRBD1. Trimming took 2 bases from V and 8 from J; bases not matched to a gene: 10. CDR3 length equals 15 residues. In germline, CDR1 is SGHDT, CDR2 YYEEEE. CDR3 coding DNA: TGTGCCAGCAGCTTATGGGACAGGGAGTTTTGGGGCTACACCTTC. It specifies CASSLWDREFWGYTF.

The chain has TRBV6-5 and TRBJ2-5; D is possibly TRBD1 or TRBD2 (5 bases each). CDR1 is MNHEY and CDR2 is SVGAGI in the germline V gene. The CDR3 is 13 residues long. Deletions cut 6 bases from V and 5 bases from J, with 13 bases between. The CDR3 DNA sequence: TGTGCCAGCAGCCGCCGGGGCTATGAGACCCAGTACTTC. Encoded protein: CASSRRGYETQYF.

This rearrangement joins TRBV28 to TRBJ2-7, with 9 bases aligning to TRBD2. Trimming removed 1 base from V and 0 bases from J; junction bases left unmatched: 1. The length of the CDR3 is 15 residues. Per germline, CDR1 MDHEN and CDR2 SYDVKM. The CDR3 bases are TGTGCCAGCAGTTTATATAGCGGGAGCTCCTACGAGCAGTACTTC. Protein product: CASSLYSGSSYEQYF.

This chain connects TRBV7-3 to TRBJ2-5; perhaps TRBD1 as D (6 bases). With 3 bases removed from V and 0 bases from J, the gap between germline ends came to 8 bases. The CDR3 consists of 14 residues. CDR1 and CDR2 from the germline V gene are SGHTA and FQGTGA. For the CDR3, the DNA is TGTGCCAGCAGCTTGGACAGCCACCAAGAGACCCAGTACTTC. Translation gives CASSLDSHQETQYF.

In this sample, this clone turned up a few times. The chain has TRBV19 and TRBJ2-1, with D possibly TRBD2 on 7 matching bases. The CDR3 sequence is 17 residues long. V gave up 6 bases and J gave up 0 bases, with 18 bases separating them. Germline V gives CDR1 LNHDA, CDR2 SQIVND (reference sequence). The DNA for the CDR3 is TGTGCCAGTAGAGGACTAGTACCGACAGGCTCCTACAATGAGCAGTTCTTC. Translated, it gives CASRGLVPTGSYNEQFF.

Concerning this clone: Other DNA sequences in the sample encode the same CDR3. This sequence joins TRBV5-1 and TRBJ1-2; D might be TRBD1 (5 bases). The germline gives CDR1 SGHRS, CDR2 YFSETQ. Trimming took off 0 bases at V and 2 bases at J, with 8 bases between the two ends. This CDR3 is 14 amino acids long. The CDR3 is CASSLAEGNYGYTF. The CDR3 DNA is TGCGCCAGCAGCTTGGCCGAGGGGAACTATGGCTACACCTTC.